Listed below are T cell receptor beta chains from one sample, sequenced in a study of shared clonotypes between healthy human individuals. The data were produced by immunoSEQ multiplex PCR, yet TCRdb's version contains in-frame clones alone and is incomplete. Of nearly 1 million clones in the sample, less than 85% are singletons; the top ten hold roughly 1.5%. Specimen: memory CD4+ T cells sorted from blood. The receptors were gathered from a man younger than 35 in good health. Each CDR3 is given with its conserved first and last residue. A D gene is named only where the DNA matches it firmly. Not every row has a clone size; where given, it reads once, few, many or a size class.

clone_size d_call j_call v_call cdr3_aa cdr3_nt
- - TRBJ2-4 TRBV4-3 CASSTHREANIQYF TGCGCCAGCAGCACCCACAGGGAGGCAAACATTCAGTACTTC
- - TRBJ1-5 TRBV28 CASSLGWESGGLDQPQHF TGTGCCAGCAGTTTGGGGTGGGAATCGGGCGGATTGGATCAGCCCCAGCATTTT
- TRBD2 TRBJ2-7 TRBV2 CASRGGLNYEQYF TGTGCCAGCAGGGGGGGGTTAAACTACGAGCAGTACTTC
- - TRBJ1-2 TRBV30 CAWRAPVGVYGYTF TGTGCCTGGAGAGCTCCTGTTGGGGTCTATGGCTACACCTTC
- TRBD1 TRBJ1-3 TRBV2 CASSSEQGAGNTIYF TGTGCCAGCAGTTCGGAGCAGGGGGCTGGAAACACCATATATTTT
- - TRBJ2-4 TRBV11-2 CASSSAETVGVKNIQYF TGTGCCAGCAGCTCTGCTGAAACCGTGGGGGTCAAAAACATTCAGTACTTC
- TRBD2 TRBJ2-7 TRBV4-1 CASSQNTPGGGRVYEQYF TGCGCCAGCAGCCAAAACACTCCTGGCGGGGGAAGGGTCTACGAGCAGTACTTC
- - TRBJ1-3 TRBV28 CASSFEGEGNTIYF TGTGCCAGCAGTTTCGAGGGGGAGGGGAACACCATATATTTT
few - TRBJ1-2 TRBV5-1 CASSFEMAGYYGYTF TGCGCCAGCAGCTTTGAGATGGCCGGGTACTATGGCTACACCTTC
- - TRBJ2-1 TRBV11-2 CASSPNTNNEQFF TGTGCCAGCAGCCCCAATACTAACAATGAGCAGTTCTTC
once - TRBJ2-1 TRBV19 CASSMVGRGYGNEQFF TGTGCCAGTAGTATGGTGGGGCGGGGTTACGGAAATGAGCAGTTCTTC
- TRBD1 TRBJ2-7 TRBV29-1 CSVVPGTGATYEQYF TGCAGCGTTGTGCCCGGGACAGGGGCAACCTACGAGCAGTACTTC
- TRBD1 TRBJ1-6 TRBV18 CASSERRDSSPLHF TGTGCCAGCTCAGAACGCCGGGACAGTTCACCCCTCCACTTT
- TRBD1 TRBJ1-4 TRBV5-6 CASSLYGTGGNEKLFF TGTGCCAGCAGCCTCTATGGGACAGGGGGGAATGAAAAACTGTTTTTT
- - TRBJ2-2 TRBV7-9 CASSTSQVSVANTGELFF TGTGCCAGCAGCACTAGTCAAGTATCGGTGGCGAACACCGGGGAGCTGTTTTTT
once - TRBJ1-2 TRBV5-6 CASSSTWGGADYGYTF TGTGCCAGCAGCTCAACCTGGGGGGGCGCGGACTATGGCTACACCTTC
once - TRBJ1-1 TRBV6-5 CASSSPRTLNTEAFF TGTGCCAGCAGTTCTCCCAGGACCCTGAACACTGAAGCTTTCTTT
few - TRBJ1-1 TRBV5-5 CASSRRTEAFF TGTGCCAGCAGCCGGAGGACTGAAGCTTTCTTT
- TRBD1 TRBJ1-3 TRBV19 CASSPRQGTGNTIYF TGTGCCAGTAGTCCCAGACAGGGAACTGGAAACACCATATATTTT
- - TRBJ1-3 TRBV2 CASSAISGNTIYF TGTGCCAGCAGTGCCATCTCTGGAAACACCATATATTTT
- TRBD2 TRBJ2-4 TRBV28 CASSFEVGRDIQYF TGTGCCAGCAGTTTCGAGGTTGGGAGGGACATTCAGTACTTC
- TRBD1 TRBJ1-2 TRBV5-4 CASSLTGARHNYGYTF TGTGCCAGCAGCTTGACAGGGGCCCGCCATAACTATGGCTACACCTTC
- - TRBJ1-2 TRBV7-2 CASSPSVGGYTF TGTGCCAGCAGCCCATCAGTGGGGGGCTACACCTTC
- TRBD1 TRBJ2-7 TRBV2 CASSEDRDSYEQYF TGTGCCAGCAGTGAGGACAGGGATTCCTACGAGCAGTACTTC
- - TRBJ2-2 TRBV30 CAWSVPPGELFF TGTGCCTGGAGTGTGCCCCCCGGGGAGCTGTTTTTT
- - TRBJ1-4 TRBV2 CASSLTGANNEKLFF TGTGCCAGCAGCCTGACAGGAGCTAATAATGAAAAACTGTTTTTT
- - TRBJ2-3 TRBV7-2 CASSLSPLGGDTQYF TGTGCCAGCAGCTTATCCCCCCTGGGAGGCGATACGCAGTATTTT
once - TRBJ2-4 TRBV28 CASSPTVAPGNIQYF TGTGCCAGCAGTCCAACCGTGGCCCCGGGGAACATTCAGTACTTC
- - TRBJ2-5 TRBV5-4 CASSSGAAQETQYF TGTGCCAGCAGCTCGGGGGCCGCCCAGGAGACCCAGTACTTC
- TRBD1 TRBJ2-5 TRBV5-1 CASSSDREETQYF TGCGCCAGCAGCTCCGACAGGGAAGAGACCCAGTACTTC
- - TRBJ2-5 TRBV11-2 CASSPQPSETQYF TGTGCCAGCAGCCCCCAGCCCTCAGAGACCCAGTACTTC
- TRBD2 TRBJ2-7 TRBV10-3 CAISESGLAGSYEQYF TGTGCCATCAGTGAGTCCGGACTAGCGGGTTCCTACGAGCAGTACTTC
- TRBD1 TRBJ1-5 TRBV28 CASSSEQGRYQPQHF TGTGCCAGCAGTTCAGAACAGGGGCGGTATCAGCCCCAGCATTTT
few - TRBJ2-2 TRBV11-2 CASSLVSRSGELFF TGTGCCAGCAGCTTAGTATCCAGGTCCGGGGAGCTGTTTTTT
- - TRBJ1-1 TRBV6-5 CASNSGGLGDTEAFF TGTGCCAGCAATTCCGGGGGGCTCGGAGACACTGAAGCTTTCTTT
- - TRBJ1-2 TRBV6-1 CASRRGDGYTF TGTGCCAGCAGGAGGGGGGATGGCTACACCTTC
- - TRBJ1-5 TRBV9 CASSVAQGGGPQHF TGTGCCAGCAGCGTAGCACAGGGCGGCGGGCCCCAGCATTTT
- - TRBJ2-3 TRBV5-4 CASSFFSTDTQYF TGTGCCAGCAGCTTTTTTAGCACAGATACGCAGTATTTT
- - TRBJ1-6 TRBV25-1 CASSDSGRSSYNSPLHF TGTGCCAGCAGTGATTCCGGACGTAGCTCCTATAATTCACCCCTCCACTTT
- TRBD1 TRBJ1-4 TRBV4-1 CASSQYGTGDEKLFF TGCGCCAGCAGCCAGTACGGGACAGGGGATGAAAAACTGTTTTTT
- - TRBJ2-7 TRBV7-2 CASSLGVRRYF TGTGCCAGCAGCCTAGGGGTTCGGCGGTACTTC
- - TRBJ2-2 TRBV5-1 CASSLEQLPTGELFF TGCGCCAGCAGCTTGGAACAGTTGCCCACCGGGGAGCTGTTTTTT
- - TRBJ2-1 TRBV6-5 CASSSQGTSGIEQFF TGTGCCAGCAGTTCGCAAGGTACCTCAGGGATTGAGCAGTTCTTC
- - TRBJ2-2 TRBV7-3 CASSLSRNTGELFF TGTGCCAGCAGCTTATCAAGGAACACCGGGGAGCTGTTTTTT
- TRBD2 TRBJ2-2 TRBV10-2 CASRPGGKDTGELFF TGCGCCAGCAGGCCGGGGGGTAAGGACACCGGGGAGCTGTTTTTT
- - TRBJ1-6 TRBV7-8 CASSLGVVGQPLHF TGTGCCAGCAGCTTAGGGGTTGTCGGCCAACCCCTCCACTTT
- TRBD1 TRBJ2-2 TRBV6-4 CASSVRGTGNTGELFF TGTGCCAGCAGTGTCAGGGGGACAGGGAACACCGGGGAGCTGTTTTTT
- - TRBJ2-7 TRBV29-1 CSVESPRLGRDEQYF TGCAGCGTTGAATCTCCCCGGCTAGGGAGAGACGAGCAGTACTTC
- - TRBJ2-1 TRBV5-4 CASSDDRYNEQFF TGTGCCAGCAGCGACGACCGGTACAATGAGCAGTTCTTC
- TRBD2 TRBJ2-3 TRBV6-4 CASSPGLAGTDTQYF TGTGCCAGCAGCCCGGGACTAGCGGGAACGGATACGCAGTATTTT
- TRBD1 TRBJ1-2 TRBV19 CASSPGTATNYGYTF TGTGCCAGTAGTCCGGGGACAGCTACTAACTATGGCTACACCTTC
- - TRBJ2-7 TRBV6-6 CASSYSSVYEQYF TGTGCCAGCAGTTACTCGAGTGTCTACGAGCAGTACTTC
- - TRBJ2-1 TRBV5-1 CASTQGGYSYNEQFF TGCGCCAGCACCCAGGGAGGTTACTCCTACAATGAGCAGTTCTTC
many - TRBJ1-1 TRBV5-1 CASTWGGAGNTEAFF TGCGCCAGCACCTGGGGGGGCGCGGGGAACACTGAAGCTTTCTTT
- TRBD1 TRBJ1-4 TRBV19 CASTGGVANEKLFF TGTGCCAGTACAGGGGGTGTAGCTAATGAAAAACTGTTTTTT
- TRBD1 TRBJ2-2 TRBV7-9 CASTSRDRGHRELFF TGTGCCAGCACGTCCCGGGACAGGGGGCATCGGGAGCTGTTTTTT
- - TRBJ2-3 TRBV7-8 CASSFRTGTDTQYF TGTGCCAGCAGCTTTCGGACAGGCACAGATACGCAGTATTTT